The subject of this entry is one TCR beta chain. The clone's antigen remains unknown. Per-base quality was not reported, and no clone a single base away is much larger than it. This sample was included in a study of blood T cell repertoires in COVID-19 (dated by TCRdb to 2020 to 2021). Broadly, across the study: Samples covering the acute and convalescent phases of COVID-19 were provided by collaborators in the United States, Italy and Spain. The prospective study material was composed of cDNA or gDNA derived from T cells, B-cell-depleted T cells, or PBMCs. Deeply sampled blood TCRbeta repertoires from subjects exposed to, actively infected with, or recovered from COVID-19 were included in the dataset. The repertoires were released in a freely available public database meant as a resource for research on the immune response to SARS-CoV-2. Samples were obtained from the ongoing ImmuneRACE study (first 160 participants) and from about 1,300 subjects provided by 6 global collaborators. Nearly every sample came with metadata listing a de-identified subject ID, COVID-19 status, age in years and sex. Where HLA class I and class II types were available, the types were taken from metadata supplied by the sample provider, not from assay-based typing.

Broader findings and caveats from the paper: The quantity of clinical and demographic metadata differed by source and by participant and was supplied without curation.

V ends up 7 bases short and J 2 bases short, with an unmatched junction base count of 21. Reading the germline V gene gives CDR1 MDHEN and CDR2 SYDVKM. The CDR3 sequence holds 19 residues, the cysteine and phenylalanine included. Only the CDR3 portion is preserved as DNA: 57 bases, with reading frame beginning at the first base. TCRbeta CDR3 regions were amplified from genomic DNA using the immunoSEQ Assay, a bias-controlled multiplex PCR. Per the source publication's procedure: Nucleated cell counts per sample were estimated from amplification of reference gene primers within the assay. To quantify the absolute abundance of each unique TCRbeta CDR3 rearrangement, sequence reads were collapsed and filtered. For each sample, productive Simpson clonality was calculated as the square root of Simpson's diversity index over productive rearrangements. TCRdb's version of the immuneACCESS table is confined to in-frame rearrangements and falls short of the full clone set. An unresolved V gene accounts for under half of the shortfall where checked; the remainder is of unknown origin. That table supplies the V and J calls and clone size; D and trimming were determined from the DNA. The sample profile shows over 120,000 clones; about 86% of them were found once. The ten largest clones represent 3% to 4.5% of the sample.

The collaborating institutions used their own protocols to collect whole blood in K2EDTA tubes. For TCRbeta analysis, collaborators shipped samples as frozen whole blood, isolated PBMCs, or DNA extracted from either of those sample types. Recombination joined TRBV28 with TRBJ2-7, with 9 bases aligning to TRBD2. Sequenced: peripheral blood. This TCR derives from a woman in her sixties with acute or convalescent COVID-19. In nucleotide form, the sequence is TGTGCCAGCAAACCTTGGGGGTTAGCGGGAGCGCCCCGAACCTACGAGCAGTACTTC. Translated, it gives CASKPWGLAGAPRTYEQYF.